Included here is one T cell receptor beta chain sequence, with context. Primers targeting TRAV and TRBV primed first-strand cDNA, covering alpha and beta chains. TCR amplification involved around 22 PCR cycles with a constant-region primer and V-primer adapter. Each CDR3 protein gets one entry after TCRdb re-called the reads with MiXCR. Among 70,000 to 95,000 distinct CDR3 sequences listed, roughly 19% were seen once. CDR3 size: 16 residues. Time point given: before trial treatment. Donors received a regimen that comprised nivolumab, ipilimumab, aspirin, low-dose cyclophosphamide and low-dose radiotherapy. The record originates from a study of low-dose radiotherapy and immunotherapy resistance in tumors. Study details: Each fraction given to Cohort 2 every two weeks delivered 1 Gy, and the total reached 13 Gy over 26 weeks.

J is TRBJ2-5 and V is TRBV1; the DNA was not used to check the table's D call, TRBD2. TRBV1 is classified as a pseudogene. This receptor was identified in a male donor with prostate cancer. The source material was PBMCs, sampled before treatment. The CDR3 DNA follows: TGTGCCAGCAGCCAGAAACCGGGACTAGCGGAAGAGACCCAGTACTTC. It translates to CASSQKPGLAEETQYF.